Listed below are T cell receptor beta chains from one sample, sequenced in a study of T cell responses to AZD1222 COVID-19 vaccine. Clones were sequenced by immunoSEQ multiplex PCR, and TCRdb holds only the in-frame ones, with some missing. The sample yields roughly 140,000 clones, 70% to 90% seen once. Sequenced here: peripheral blood, sampled on day 0 of AZD1222 vaccination. The receptors derive from an adult in good health. Both conserved end residues are part of each CDR3. Fields, in order: D gene, J gene, V gene, clone size, CDR3 DNA, CDR3 protein. D genes are given only for firm matches. A clone size is listed for some rows: how often the clone was seen (once, few, many), or a class if it is expanded.

>.|TRBJ2-7|TRBV20-1|.
TGCAGTGCTAGTTATGGGTTTCGCCACGAGCAGTACTTC
CSASYGFRHEQYF
>.|TRBJ1-1|TRBV9|.
TGTGCCAGCAGCCCCCCTGGGAGGCCCACTGAAGCTTTCTTT
CASSPPGRPTEAFF
>.|TRBJ2-7|TRBV21-1|.
TGTGCCAGCGGCCATGGACCCCGCGGCGAGCAGTACTTC
CASGHGPRGEQYF
>.|TRBJ2-3|TRBV11-3|.
TGTGCCAGCAGCCTCTGGGGGGACACAGATACGCAGTATTTT
CASSLWGDTDTQYF
>.|TRBJ1-6|TRBV7-9|.
TGTGCCAGCAGCTTAGAGTTAGGGCCTTCACCCCTCCACTTT
CASSLELGPSPLHF
>.|TRBJ2-7|TRBV5-1|once
TGCGCCAGCGCGGTCCGGGACAACTACGAGCAGTACTTC
CASAVRDNYEQYF
>TRBD1|TRBJ1-1|TRBV7-3|.
TGTGCCAGCAGCCCAACCCATGACAGGGCTGAAGCTTTCTTT
CASSPTHDRAEAFF
>TRBD2|TRBJ2-1|TRBV2|once
TGTGCCAGCAGTGAAGTAGCACTAGCGGGAGCGATTGAGCAGTTCTTC
CASSEVALAGAIEQFF
>.|TRBJ2-2|TRBV7-7|.
TGTGCTAGCAGCTTACGCAGGGACACCGGGGAGCTGTTTTTT
CASSLRRDTGELFF
>.|TRBJ1-4|TRBV9|.
TGTGCCAGCAGCGAGGGGGGCTCTGCAACTAATGAAAAACTGTTTTTT
CASSEGGSATNEKLFF
>.|TRBJ2-7|TRBV7-2|.
TGTGCCAGCAGCTTAGTCTCCGGACGGCCACCCTACGAGCAGTACTTC
CASSLVSGRPPYEQYF
>TRBD1|TRBJ1-2|TRBV27|.
TGTGCCAGCAGAAAAGGGACAGGGGGAAGAATTTGGGGCTACACCTTC
CASRKGTGGRIWGYTF
>TRBD1|TRBJ2-7|TRBV14|.
TGTGCCAGCAGCCTGGGGGACAGGGTCTACGAGCAGTACTTC
CASSLGDRVYEQYF
>.|TRBJ2-7|TRBV5-4|.
TGTGCCAGCAGCCACAACTCCTACGAGCAGTACTTC
CASSHNSYEQYF
>.|TRBJ2-7|TRBV7-2|.
TGTGCCAGCAGCTTAAGGACACAAACCTACGAGCAGTACTTC
CASSLRTQTYEQYF
>TRBD1|TRBJ1-1|TRBV9|.
TGTGCCAGCAGCGCCCAGGGACAGAAGAACACTGAAGCTTTCTTT
CASSAQGQKNTEAFF
>.|TRBJ2-1|TRBV7-2|few
TGTGCCAGCAGCACCCCGCCTAAACCCTCCTACAATGAGCAGTTCTTC
CASSTPPKPSYNEQFF
>.|TRBJ2-2|TRBV5-1|.
TGCGCCAGCAGCAGACCGGAGATGGGGGCTTCCGGGGAGCTGTTTTTT
CASSRPEMGASGELFF
>.|TRBJ1-3|TRBV18|few
TGTGCCAGCTCACCACCCCCATTGAGCTCTGGAAACACCATATATTTT
CASSPPPLSSGNTIYF
>.|TRBJ2-7|TRBV12-3/TRBV12-4|.
TGTGCCAGCAGTTTGACCAGGGGCGAGCAGTACTTC
CASSLTRGEQYF
>.|TRBJ1-1|TRBV21-1|.
TGTGCCAGCAGGAACAGGGGACCTAACACTGAAGCTTTCTTT
CASRNRGPNTEAFF
>TRBD2|TRBJ2-3|TRBV3-1/TRBV3-2|.
TGTGCCAGCAGCCAAGAGTTAATAGCGGGTTTTAGCACAGATACGCAGTATTTT
CASSQELIAGFSTDTQYF
>.|TRBJ1-3|TRBV12-3/TRBV12-4|.
TGTGCCAGCAGTCCCGAGGCCGGAAACACCATATATTTT
CASSPEAGNTIYF
>.|TRBJ2-4|TRBV7-9|.
TGTGCCAGCAGCTTAGCGGGCCAAAACATTCAGTACTTC
CASSLAGQNIQYF
>TRBD2|TRBJ2-5|TRBV2|few
TGTGCCAGCCGGAGCGGGGTAACGGAGACCCAGTACTTC
CASRSGVTETQYF
>TRBD1|TRBJ1-2|TRBV10-3|.
TGTGCCACCAGAAGAACCGGGACAGGGCCTTATGGCTACACCTTC
CATRRTGTGPYGYTF
>.|TRBJ2-1|TRBV5-1|once
TGCGCCAGCAGCTTGGGGGGGCATGAGCAGTTCTTC
CASSLGGHEQFF
>TRBD1|TRBJ1-6|TRBV5-1|.
TGCGCCAGCAGCCCCGGGACAGGGCCCTCCTATAATTCACCCCTCCACTTT
CASSPGTGPSYNSPLHF
>.|TRBJ1-1|TRBV30|.
TGTGCCTGGAGAGATGGACCGGGGAACACTGAAGCTTTCTTT
CAWRDGPGNTEAFF
>TRBD1|TRBJ1-6|TRBV7-9|.
TGTGCCAGCAGCCCAAGGACAGGGGGGAAGTCACCCCTCCACTTT
CASSPRTGGKSPLHF
>.|TRBJ1-1|TRBV11-2|.
TGTGCCAGCAGCTTAAAACAGGGGAACACTGAAGCTTTCTTT
CASSLKQGNTEAFF
>.|TRBJ2-2|TRBV30|.
TGTGCCTGGAGTGTAGGATGGACCGGGGAGCTGTTTTTT
CAWSVGWTGELFF
>.|TRBJ1-5|TRBV29-1|.
TGCAGCGTTGTGGAGAATAGCAATCAGCCCCAGCATTTT
CSVVENSNQPQHF
>.|TRBJ1-3|TRBV6-5|.
TGTGCCACCTCCTCTGGAAACACCATATATTTT
CATSSGNTIYF
>TRBD1|TRBJ1-4|TRBV25-1|.
TGTGCCAGCGGATCCGGGACAGACTATGAAAAACTGTTTTTT
CASGSGTDYEKLFF
>.|TRBJ2-5|TRBV7-2|once
TGTGCCAGCAGCTATTCAGCTCAAGAGACCCAGTACTTC
CASSYSAQETQYF
>.|TRBJ2-1|TRBV4-2|.
TGTGCCAGCAGCCAAGCGGGCGTCGGCTCCTACAATGAGCAGTTCTTC
CASSQAGVGSYNEQFF
>.|TRBJ1-2|TRBV27|.
TGTGCCAGCAGTTTCCACGATCCCGCTGGTACCTATGGCTACACCTTC
CASSFHDPAGTYGYTF
>.|TRBJ1-1|TRBV4-1|.
TGCGCCAGCAGCAACCAAGCCGGGACACAGAACACTGAAGCTTTCTTT
CASSNQAGTQNTEAFF
>.|TRBJ1-1|TRBV10-3|.
TGTGCCATCAGTGAGTCGGGTCAGCTGAACACTGAAGCTTTCTTT
CAISESGQLNTEAFF
>.|TRBJ2-3|TRBV9|.
TGTGCCAGCAGCGTAGTGGGCAGACACACAGATACGCAGTATTTT
CASSVVGRHTDTQYF
>TRBD1|TRBJ1-3|TRBV9|.
TGTGCCAGCAGCGTTCGGACAGGGGCTGGAAACACCATATATTTT
CASSVRTGAGNTIYF
>.|TRBJ1-2|TRBV7-9|.
TGTGCCAGCAGCTTAGGACCTACAGGGACTCAGGCGGATGGCTACACCTTC
CASSLGPTGTQADGYTF
>TRBD2|TRBJ2-1|TRBV29-1|.
TGCAGCGTTGAGAGGACTAGCGGACGATACAATGAGCAGTTCTTC
CSVERTSGRYNEQFF
>.|TRBJ1-1|TRBV19|.
TGTGCCAGTAGTATAGGGGAGAACACTGAAGCTTTCTTT
CASSIGENTEAFF
>.|TRBJ1-3|TRBV30|.
TGTGCCCTCCGGAGGGGAGGAGGAAACACCATATATTTT
CALRRGGGNTIYF
>.|TRBJ2-6|TRBV5-1|once
TGCGCCAGCAGCCCACCCGGGGTTTCTGGGGCCAACGTCCTGACTTTC
CASSPPGVSGANVLTF
>TRBD1|TRBJ1-5|TRBV6-4|.
TGTGCCAGCAGTGACATGGGACAGGGGAGCAATCAGCCCCAGCATTTT
CASSDMGQGSNQPQHF
>.|TRBJ2-1|TRBV18|.
TGTGCCAGCTCTCAATTGCCCAAAACCAACAATGAGCAGTTCTTC
CASSQLPKTNNEQFF
>.|TRBJ1-4|TRBV6-5|.
TGTGCCAGCAGCCCCATTTATAATGAAAAACTGTTTTTT
CASSPIYNEKLFF
>.|TRBJ1-5|TRBV18|.
TGTGCCAGCTCACCAGGAGGGGCTATGGGTCAGCCCCAGCATTTT
CASSPGGAMGQPQHF